This is a list of T cell receptor beta chains from one sample in a study of T cells in Graves' hyperthyroidism and ophthalmopathy. TCRdb re-analysed the multiplex PCR reads in MiXCR, keeping a single row per CDR3 protein. The sample has 300,000 to 450,000 distinct CDR3 sequences, 15% to 20% seen once; the top ten hold around 15%. The sequenced sample consisted of blood. These receptors came from a woman aged 40 to 50 with Graves' ophthalmopathy. Each CDR3 is given with its conserved first and last residue. Fields, in order: CDR3 length, V gene, CDR3 protein.

15 | TRBV2 | CASSEARWGGTEAFF
12 | TRBV12-3/TRBV12-4 | CASSFSGYEQYF
12 | TRBV29-1 | CSVESENTEAFF
13 | TRBV20-1 | CSARVGSDTEAFF
15 | TRBV6-4 | CASSDPGQLNTEAFF
13 | TRBV7-2 | CASSLAGPKPQHF
14 | TRBV10-3 | CAIGLAGWRGEQYF
14 | TRBV7-2 | CASSLEGGNTEAFF
12 | TRBV12-3/TRBV12-4 | CALRQGNTEAFF
11 | TRBV30 | CAWRDNYEQYF
19 | TRBV9 | CASSRPSNRVQHSNQPQHF
14 | TRBV7-7 | CASSRTRYTGELFF
13 | TRBV6-2/TRBV6-3 | CASSPGRKQPQHF
15 | TRBV30 | CAWSPGLAGEETQYF
16 | TRBV28 | CASSSTLTAFNQPQHF
15 | TRBV5-1 | CASSLAPGPSYEQYF
14 | TRBV19 | CASTEGVSNQPQHF